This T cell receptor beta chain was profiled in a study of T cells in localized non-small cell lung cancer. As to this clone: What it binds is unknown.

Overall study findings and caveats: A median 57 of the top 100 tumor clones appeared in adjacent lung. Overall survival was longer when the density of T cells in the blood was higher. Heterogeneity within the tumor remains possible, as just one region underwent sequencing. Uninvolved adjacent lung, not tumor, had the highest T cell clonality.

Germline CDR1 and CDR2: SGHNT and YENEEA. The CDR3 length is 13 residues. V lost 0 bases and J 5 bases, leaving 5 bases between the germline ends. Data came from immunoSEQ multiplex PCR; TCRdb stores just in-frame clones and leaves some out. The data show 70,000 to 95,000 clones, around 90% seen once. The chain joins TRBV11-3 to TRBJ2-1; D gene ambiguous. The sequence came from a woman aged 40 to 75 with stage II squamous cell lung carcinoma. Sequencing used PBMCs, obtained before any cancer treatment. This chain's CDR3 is CASSLESDNEQFF. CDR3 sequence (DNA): TGTGCCAGCAGCTTAGAATCGGACAATGAGCAGTTCTTC.